A selection of T cell receptor beta chains follows, all from one sample in a study of OX40 agonist ivuxolimab in advanced cancers. Produced via immunoSEQ multiplex PCR; TCRdb's table is partial and in-frame only. Of approximately 70,000 clones in the sample, roughly 88% were seen once. Sequences were derived from CD4+ or CD8+ T cells sorted from blood, sampled in a trial of the OX40 agonist ivuxolimab. These receptors came from an adult with an advanced solid tumor such as melanoma, head and neck, liver or kidney cancer. Both conserved end residues are part of each CDR3. D genes are given only for firm matches. Size is omitted from some rows. Given values are once, few, many or a class for expanded clones.

V gene	J gene	D gene	clone size	CDR3 DNA	CDR3 protein
TRBV6-6	TRBJ2-1	NA	NA	TGTGCCAGCAGACTGGCAGGTGAGCAGTTCTTC	CASRLAGEQFF
TRBV27	TRBJ2-1	NA	NA	TGTGCCAGCAGTTTATCGCACGGGGATGAGCAGTTCTTC	CASSLSHGDEQFF
TRBV19	TRBJ2-6	NA	NA	TGTGCCAGTACCGAAGAGAGCGGACTCTCTGGGGCCAACGTCCTGACTTTC	CASTEESGLSGANVLTF
TRBV7-2	TRBJ1-5	NA	NA	TGTGCCAGCAGCTTAGTGGGGGCTTGGCAGCCCCAGCATTTT	CASSLVGAWQPQHF
TRBV2	TRBJ1-3	NA	NA	TGTGCCAGCAGTTCACAGGACCACTCTGGAAACACCATATATTTT	CASSSQDHSGNTIYF
TRBV7-3	TRBJ2-7	TRBD1	few	TGTGCCAGCAGCCAAAAAACCGGGACAGGGTCCTACGAGCAGTACTTC	CASSQKTGTGSYEQYF
TRBV29-1	TRBJ1-2	NA	NA	TGCAGCGTTGACGGTGTCGAGGCCGGGATCAACTATGGCTACACCTTC	CSVDGVEAGINYGYTF
TRBV10-3	TRBJ1-1	TRBD1	NA	TGTGCCATCAGTGAGGGACAGGGCACTGAAGCTTTCTTT	CAISEGQGTEAFF
TRBV7-8	TRBJ1-4	NA	NA	TGTGCCAGCAGCTTAGATTGGGGGGTGACTAATGAAAAACTGTTTTTT	CASSLDWGVTNEKLFF
TRBV19	TRBJ1-4	NA	NA	TGTGCCAGTAGTACGCAGGGTACTAATGAAAAACTGTTTTTT	CASSTQGTNEKLFF
TRBV7-9	TRBJ2-7	TRBD1	few	TGTGCCAGCAGCCCGACTGACAGGGCGCTAGTCTCCTACGAGCAGTACTTC	CASSPTDRALVSYEQYF
TRBV5-1	TRBJ2-5	NA	NA	TGCGCCAGCAGACGGCGGGAACAAGAGACCCAGTACTTC	CASRRREQETQYF
TRBV18	TRBJ2-1	TRBD1	NA	TGTGCCAGCTCATCGCTTGGACAGGTTAATGAGCAGTTCTTC	CASSSLGQVNEQFF
TRBV19	TRBJ1-5	TRBD1	NA	TGTGCCAGTAGTATAGAAGGGACAGGGTTTCAGCCCCAGCATTTT	CASSIEGTGFQPQHF
TRBV19	TRBJ1-4	NA	NA	TGTGCCAGTAGTATTGGTCTGAACAGAAAGGAAAAACTGTTTTTT	CASSIGLNRKEKLFF
TRBV5-1	TRBJ2-2	NA	NA	TGCGCCAGCAGCTTTCTGGAGGGGGCTTACACCGGGGAGCTGTTTTTT	CASSFLEGAYTGELFF
TRBV6-6	TRBJ1-2	NA	few	TGTGCCAGCAGCCTGGACGGGAACTATGGCTACACCTTC	CASSLDGNYGYTF
TRBV9	TRBJ1-3	TRBD1	NA	TGTGCCAGCAGCGTAGATCCGGGACAGGGAAACACCATATATTTT	CASSVDPGQGNTIYF
TRBV2	TRBJ2-2	NA	NA	TGTGCCAGCAGAAGGGCGGGCGGGGAGCTGTTTTTT	CASRRAGGELFF
TRBV7-2	TRBJ2-2	NA	NA	TGTGCCAGCAGCTCCCGACCAAACACCGGGGAGCTGTTTTTT	CASSSRPNTGELFF
TRBV2	TRBJ1-4	NA	NA	TGTGCCAGCAGTGATTACGGACAGATTGGCGAAAAACTGTTTTTT	CASSDYGQIGEKLFF
TRBV2	TRBJ2-2	NA	NA	TGTGCCAGCAGTGTGCTAGCTGACGGGGAGCTGTTTTTT	CASSVLADGELFF
TRBV30	TRBJ1-2	NA	NA	TGTGCCTGGAGCCCCGTGTCCGGCCGGGGAGTCGGCTACACCTTC	CAWSPVSGRGVGYTF
TRBV5-6	TRBJ2-1	NA	NA	TGTGCCAGCAGCTCCCCAGGACCCAGCAATGAGCAGTTCTTC	CASSSPGPSNEQFF
TRBV10-1	TRBJ1-4	NA	NA	TGCGCCAGCAGTGAGTCGATGGCGACCGGAAAACTGTTTTTT	CASSESMATGKLFF
TRBV6-5	TRBJ2-3	NA	NA	TGTGCCAGCAGTTACTCGAGGGGCACAGATACGCAGTATTTT	CASSYSRGTDTQYF
TRBV7-3	TRBJ2-2	NA	NA	TGTGCCAGCAGCTTAGGGCAGGGCTACACCGGGGAGCTGTTTTTT	CASSLGQGYTGELFF
TRBV18	TRBJ1-1	NA	NA	TGTGCCAGCTCACCGGGGGTAGAGACTGAAGCTTTCTTT	CASSPGVETEAFF
TRBV28	TRBJ2-1	TRBD2	NA	TGTGCCAGCCCCCCGGGACTAGCGGGGGCATACAATGAGCAGTTCTTC	CASPPGLAGAYNEQFF
TRBV18	TRBJ1-1	NA	NA	TGTGCCAGCTCACCAACGGGAGGGGGCACTGAAGCTTTCTTT	CASSPTGGGTEAFF
TRBV7-2	TRBJ1-6	NA	NA	TGTGCCAGCAGCCCCGATATGAATTCACCCCTCCACTTT	CASSPDMNSPLHF
TRBV14	TRBJ1-4	NA	NA	TGTGCCAGCAGCCGTTCTCTCAATGAAAAACTGTTTTTT	CASSRSLNEKLFF
TRBV1	TRBJ2-6	NA	NA	TGCACCAGCAGCCCGGGTGCACAAAGTCGGGCCAACGTCCTGACTTTC	CTSSPGAQSRANVLTF
TRBV11-1	TRBJ1-6	TRBD1	NA	TGTGCCAGCAGCTTATATTACAGGGGAGGTTCACCCCTCCACTTT	CASSLYYRGGSPLHF
TRBV29-1	TRBJ2-1	NA	NA	TGCAGCGTTTCCAGAAGGGGGAATGAGCAGTTCTTC	CSVSRRGNEQFF
TRBV7-8	TRBJ1-1	TRBD1	NA	TGTGCCAGCACACTGGGACAGGGGGAGACTGAAGCTTTCTTT	CASTLGQGETEAFF
TRBV19	TRBJ2-3	NA	NA	TGTGCCAGTAGTGGCAGGGATTCGCATACGCAGTATTTT	CASSGRDSHTQYF
TRBV5-1	TRBJ2-5	NA	NA	TGCGCCAGCAGCTTGGGTGCTGTGGTCGAAGAGACCCAGTACTTC	CASSLGAVVEETQYF
TRBV11-2	TRBJ2-7	TRBD1	NA	TGTGCCAGCAGCTCGCCGGGACAGTCAAGGGGCGAGCAGTACTTC	CASSSPGQSRGEQYF
TRBV5-4	TRBJ2-3	TRBD2	NA	TGTGCCAGCAGCTCCCCTGGGCGGGAGTTAGGTGGAGATACGCAGTATTTT	CASSSPGRELGGDTQYF
TRBV7-7	TRBJ1-5	NA	NA	TGTGCTAGCAGCTTAGGATCCGGGGATAGCAATCAGCCCCAGCATTTT	CASSLGSGDSNQPQHF
TRBV4-3	TRBJ1-3	NA	NA	TGCGCCAGCAGCCAAGACCACTCTGGAAACACCATATATTTT	CASSQDHSGNTIYF
TRBV6-1	TRBJ1-1	TRBD1	NA	TGTGCCAGCAGTGGGGACAGGGTGATTGGATTGAACACTGAAGCTTTCTTT	CASSGDRVIGLNTEAFF
TRBV4-2	TRBJ1-5	NA	once	TGTGCCAGCAGCCAAGACGGAAGGAGGGAGCAGCCCCAGCATTTT	CASSQDGRREQPQHF
TRBV29-1	TRBJ2-4	TRBD1	few	TGCAGCGTTGGACAGGGGGCCGGCATTCAGTACTTC	CSVGQGAGIQYF
TRBV7-2	TRBJ2-2	NA	NA	TGTGCCAGCAGCTTATTGAGGGCATCCGTTGGGGAGCTGTTTTTT	CASSLLRASVGELFF
TRBV14	TRBJ2-1	TRBD1	NA	TGTGCCAGCAGCCAATCACCGGGACAGGGATTCAATGAGCAGTTCTTC	CASSQSPGQGFNEQFF
TRBV10-3	TRBJ2-1	NA	NA	TGTGCCATCAGAACACAGGAGGGGCATGAGCAGTTCTTC	CAIRTQEGHEQFF
TRBV27	TRBJ1-5	NA	NA	TGTGCCAGCAGTTTATTAGGTGGCAATCAGCCCCAGCATTTT	CASSLLGGNQPQHF